This TCR beta chain was obtained from a study of blood T cell repertoires in COVID-19. CDR3 length equals 18 residues. Trimming took 1 base from V and 4 from J; bases not matched to a gene: 12. The germline CDR1 and CDR2 sequences are SGHAT and FQNNGV. This clone was seen more than once but under ten times. Assay: immunoSEQ multiplex PCR; the TCRdb copy retains only in-frame clones and omits some. Among over 120,000 clones listed, 88% were seen once. J is TRBJ2-2 and V is TRBV11-2; 7 bases match TRBD2. The sample consisted of peripheral blood. The sequence was obtained from a woman between 45 and 65 years old with acute or convalescent COVID-19. CDR3 protein: CASSLGGGFGPLTGELFF. The CDR3 DNA reads TGTGCCAGCAGCTTAGGGGGAGGGTTCGGGCCACTCACCGGGGAGCTGTTTTTT.